These 26 T cell receptor beta chains were sequenced from one sample in a study of blood T cell repertoires in COVID-19. The table came from immunoSEQ multiplex PCR; TCRdb's copy has only in-frame clones and leaves some out. Of 200,000 to 250,000 clones listed, 75% to 85% are singletons. Source material: peripheral blood. These receptors were taken from a woman between 65 and 79 years old with COVID-19, enrolled during active disease.

V and J are TRBV3-1 (or the pseudogene TRBV3-2) and TRBJ1-1; D is unclear. The CDR3 totals 13 residues. CDR1 and CDR2 from the germline V gene are LGHDT and YNNKEL (reference sequence). Trimming took off 2 bases at V and 1 base at J, with 5 bases between the two ends. CDR3 residues: CASSQWPNTEAFF. CDR3 in DNA: TGTGCCAGCAGCCAATGGCCGAACACTGAAGCTTTCTTT.

This chain joins TRBV29-1 and TRBJ2-2; D gene unclear. V gave up 7 bases and J gave up 6 bases, with 6 bases separating them. The germline gives CDR1 SQVTM, CDR2 ANQGSEA. The CDR3 has 10 residues. The CDR3 DNA follows: TGCAGCGCCGCAGCCGGGGAGCTGTTTTTT. This translates into CSAAAGELFF.

V and J are TRBV4-3 and TRBJ1-2; a weak D match, TRBD1 (5 bases). The CDR3 is 16 amino acids. V was pared by 1 base and J by 8 bases, with 20 bases between. CDR1 and CDR2 (germline): LGHNA, YSLEER. DNA of the CDR3: TGCGCCAGCAGCCAAGTCAGCGGAGGGGCCGCTAAGGGCTACACCTTC. Translating gives CASSQVSGGAAKGYTF.

This sequence joins TRBV7-9 and TRBJ1-2; the D is unclear. Germline loops: CDR1 SEHNR, CDR2 FQNEAQ (reference sequence). The germline V and J ends were trimmed by 7 bases and 2 bases, with 17 bases remaining between them. The CDR3 runs 15 residues. The CDR3 coding sequence is TGTGCCAGCACCACCACGGCAGGCGCAAACTATGGCTACACCTTC. Protein product: CASTTTAGANYGYTF.

J is TRBJ2-1 and V is TRBV28; 8 bases match TRBD1. In germline, CDR1 is MDHEN, CDR2 SYDVKM. The CDR3 loop spans 15 amino acids. Trimming at V came to 10 bases and at J to 7 bases, leaving 15 bases not matched to a gene. The CDR3 DNA reads TGTGCCACCCGTAAGGCAGGACAGGGTGTGAATGAGCAGTTCTTC. Protein: CATRKAGQGVNEQFF. The complete variable domain, with remaining parts taken from reference TRBV28 and TRBJ2-1, reads DVKVTQSSRYLVKRTGEKVFLECVQDMDHENMFWYRQDPGLGLRLIYFSYDVKMKEKGDIPEGYSVSREKKERFSLILESASTNQTSMYLCATRKAGQGVNEQFFGPGTRLTVL.

A few counts support this clone. This chain connects TRBV27 to TRBJ1-1; tentatively, D is TRBD1 (5 bases). The length of the CDR3 is 13 residues. Trimming removed 6 bases at V and 3 bases at J, with 11 bases between. Germline loops: CDR1 MNHEY, CDR2 SMNVEV (reference sequence). This CDR3 reads CASRGAKDTEAFF. CDR3 DNA: TGTGCCAGCAGAGGGGCGAAGGACACTGAAGCTTTCTTT.

This clone was observed once. The chain joins TRBV29-1 to TRBJ2-7, with TRBD2 as a possible D gene (5 bases). The CDR3 covers 13 residues. Trimming cost V 4 bases and J 2 bases, with 12 bases left between them. CDR1 SQVTM and CDR2 ANQGSEA come from the germline V gene. The CDR3 is CSVAYPSPYEQYF. The CDR3 nucleotides read TGCAGCGTTGCATACCCTAGCCCCTACGAGCAGTACTTC.

The chain is built from TRBV25-1 and TRBJ1-6; a possible D gene is TRBD1 (6 bases). CDR3 length: 16 amino acids. Trimming stripped 6 bases from V and 0 bases from J, with 12 bases between. CDR1 and CDR2 (germline): MGHDK, SYGVNS. CDR3 loop: CASSPTGSSYNSPLHF. In nucleotides, the CDR3 is TGTGCCAGCAGCCCTACAGGGAGCTCCTATAATTCACCCCTCCACTTT.

The J gene is TRBJ2-4, the V gene TRBV5-1; 10 bases are shared with TRBD2. This CDR3 has 15 residues. From germline, CDR1 is SGHRS and CDR2 YFSETQ. The V segment lost 3 bases and the J segment 7 bases; nucleotides outside the gene matches: 7. The CDR3 sequence: CASSSIGTSENIQYF. The CDR3 bases are TGCGCCAGCAGCTCTATCGGGACTAGCGAGAACATTCAGTACTTC.

The V gene is TRBV6-5, the J gene TRBJ1-5; weak D call: TRBD1 (6 bases). This CDR3 has 14 residues. Germline V gene sequence: CDR1 MNHEY, CDR2 SVGAGI. The germline V and J ends were trimmed by 2 bases and 6 bases, with 11 bases remaining between them. CDR3 coding DNA: TGTGCCAGCAGTTACGGAACAGGGACTCAGCCCCAGCATTTT. Translation: CASSYGTGTQPQHF.

CDR3 in amino acids: CASSGQLGSGYTF. In DNA form, the CDR3 reads TGTGCCAGCAGTGGACAGCTGGGAAGTGGCTACACCTTC. The rearrangement links TRBV6-2 or TRBV6-3 to TRBJ1-2; tentative D call: TRBD1 (6 bases). The CDR3 runs 13 residues. CDR1 is MNHEY and CDR2 is SVGEGT in the germline V gene. V was cut by 5 bases and J by 7 bases, with 14 bases left in between.

This chain links TRBV24-1 with TRBJ2-3, with 12 bases aligning to TRBD1. CDR3 length equals 17 residues. Germline V gene lookup returns CDR1 KGHDR and CDR2 SFDVKD. Trimming cost V 2 bases and J 5 bases; bases outside gene matches: 7. CDR3 protein: CATSDWGQGAREDTQYF. The CDR3 coding sequence is TGTGCCACCAGTGATTGGGGACAGGGGGCGCGGGAAGATACGCAGTATTTT.

This chain uses TRBV7-8 with TRBJ2-7, with 7 bases identical to TRBD2. CDR1 and CDR2 from the germline V gene are SGHVS and FQNEAQ. Trimming removed 5 bases from V and 4 bases from J; junction bases left unmatched: 11. The CDR3 runs 15 residues. CDR3 nucleotide sequence: TGTGCCAGCAGCCCTGGGGGAGGGGTGGGATACGAGCAGTACTTC. This encodes CASSPGGGVGYEQYF.

The V gene is TRBV12-3 or TRBV12-4, the J gene TRBJ1-3, with a weak D call TRBD1 (5 bases). The V gene lost 6 bases and the J gene lost 1 base, with 7 bases spanning the gap. The CDR3 length is 13 residues. As DNA, the CDR3 is TGTGCCAGCAGACAGGTGTCTGGAAACACCATATATTTT. As protein: CASRQVSGNTIYF.

A few counts support this clone. The chain joins TRBV3-1 (or the pseudogene TRBV3-2) to TRBJ2-1; TRBD2 agrees at 7 bases. J was trimmed by 1 base and V by 6 bases; bases with no gene match: 9. Germline V gene data show CDR1 as LGHDT and CDR2 as YNNKEL (reference sequence). The CDR3 extends over 16 amino acids. CDR3 DNA sequence: TGTGCCAGCAGTCCTCACGGGGGGAGATCCTACAATGAGCAGTTCTTC. Protein sequence: CASSPHGGRSYNEQFF.

This clone was counted between two and nine times. The chain employs TRBV27 and TRBJ1-3; unclear D gene. Trimming removed 3 bases at V and 2 bases at J, with 8 bases between. This CDR3 has 14 residues. Per germline, CDR1 MNHEY and CDR2 SMNVEV (reference sequence). CDR3 bases: TGTGCCAGCAGTTTCGGGTTAGCTGGAAACACCATATATTTT. Amino acids: CASSFGLAGNTIYF.

The chain carries TRBV27 and TRBJ1-5, with D unresolved. Germline V gene sequence: CDR1 MNHEY, CDR2 SMNVEV (reference sequence). The V and J ends lost 6 bases and 4 bases respectively, with 13 bases between them. The CDR3 runs 14 residues. The CDR3 nucleotides are TGTGCCAGCAGCCCGATCGACACGAATCAGCCCCAGCATTTT. Amino acid sequence: CASSPIDTNQPQHF.

This rearrangement joins TRBV28 to TRBJ1-5; D is possibly TRBD1 (5 bases). Germline V gives CDR1 MDHEN, CDR2 SYDVKM. This CDR3 has 14 residues. V was trimmed by 5 bases and J by 6 bases, leaving 14 bases between them. The CDR3 DNA reads TGTGCCAGCAGTGACGACAAAGGGGCTCAGCCCCAGCATTTT. This gives the protein CASSDDKGAQPQHF.

The CDR3 region is CASSSPGQGFSGNTIYF. CDR3 nucleotides: TGTGCCAGCAGCTCCCCGGGACAGGGGTTCTCTGGAAACACCATATATTTT. The chain joins TRBV7-2 to TRBJ1-3; TRBD1 matches at 10 bases. J was trimmed by 0 bases and V by 4 bases; bases with no gene match: 6. The CDR3 covers 17 residues. The germline V gene encodes CDR1 SGHTA and CDR2 FQGNSA. Full variable domain (missing parts from reference TRBV7-2 and TRBJ1-3): GAGVSQSPSNKVTEKGKDVELRCDPISGHTALYWYRQSLGQGLEFLIYFQGNSAPDKSGLPSDRFSAERTGGSVSTLTIQRTQQEDSAVYLCASSSPGQGFSGNTIYFGEGSWLTVV.

V and J are TRBV11-2 and TRBJ2-1; 12 bases agree with TRBD2. Trimming took 5 bases from V and 7 from J; bases not matched to a gene: 6. The CDR3 loop spans 15 amino acids. From germline, CDR1 is SGHAT and CDR2 FQNNGV. CDR3 nucleotides: TGTGCCAGCAGCAGTGGACTAGCGGGGACTAATGAGCAGTTCTTC. Its protein product is CASSSGLAGTNEQFF.

CDR3 nucleotides: TGTGCCAGTGCCGGAGGGCGCGAAAAACTGTTTTTT. It encodes CASAGGREKLFF. This chain connects TRBV19 to TRBJ1-4, with D hard to call. V lost 8 bases to trimming and J lost 8 bases, with 12 bases between them. Germline CDR1 is LNHDA and CDR2 is SQIVND (reference sequence). CDR3 size: 12 residues.

This sequence joins TRBV5-1 and TRBJ2-5, with 9 bases fitting TRBD1. The CDR3 loop spans 15 amino acids. The V gene end was trimmed by 3 bases and the J gene end by 4 bases; junction bases not matched to a gene: 7. Germline V gives CDR1 SGHRS, CDR2 YFSETQ. Here the CDR3 DNA reads TGCGCCAGCAGCTATGGGACAGGGAGAGGAGAGACCCAGTACTTC. Protein: CASSYGTGRGETQYF.

The chain uses TRBV5-6 and TRBJ1-3; 7 positions agree with TRBD1. Germline-derived CDR1 and CDR2 are SGHDT and YYEEEE. This CDR3 region has 15 residues. After removal of 4 bases from V and 4 bases from J, the junction contained 8 bases not matched to a gene. CDR3 sequence reads: CASSIYGTVGNTIYF. For the CDR3, the DNA is TGTGCCAGCAGCATATACGGGACAGTCGGAAACACCATATATTTT.

The V and J genes are TRBV28 and TRBJ1-1; no definite D call. The CDR3 sequence is 13 residues long. Germline V gene data show CDR1 as MDHEN and CDR2 as SYDVKM. Trimming stripped 4 bases from V and 1 base from J, with 7 bases between. The CDR3 is CASSSPWNTEAFF. CDR3 sequence (DNA): TGTGCCAGCAGTTCCCCCTGGAACACTGAAGCTTTCTTT.

This chain uses TRBV7-3 with TRBJ2-1; 7 bases map to TRBD2. This CDR3 region has 15 residues. Per germline, CDR1 SGHTA and CDR2 FQGTGA. The V and J ends lost 7 bases and 3 bases, in that order; junction bases with no gene match: 9. As DNA, the CDR3 is TGTGCCAGCACGCTCACTGGGGGGGTCTACAATGAGCAGTTCTTC. It codes for CASTLTGGVYNEQFF. The full variable domain, its missing parts supplied by reference TRBV7-3 and TRBJ2-1, is GAGVSQTPSNKVTEKGKYVELRCDPISGHTALYWYRQSLGQGPEFLIYFQGTGAADDSGLPNDRFFAVRPEGSVSTLKIQRTERGDSAVYLCASTLTGGVYNEQFFGPGTRLTVL.

This chain uses TRBV30 with TRBJ2-3; TRBD1 might be the D (5 bases). The CDR3 has 18 residues. Germline values: CDR1 GTSNPN, CDR2 SVGIG (reference sequence). V lost 0 bases and J lost 0, with 19 bases in between. CDR3 DNA sequence: TGTGCCTGGAGTGTAGATAGGGGAAGGTCCGGGAGCACAGATACGCAGTATTTT. Protein product: CAWSVDRGRSGSTDTQYF.